This T cell receptor beta chain originates from a study of blood T cell repertoires in COVID-19. The data were produced by immunoSEQ multiplex PCR, yet TCRdb's version contains in-frame clones alone and is incomplete. The table includes about 36,000 clones, roughly four fifths detected once. This clone is a singleton in its sample. The CDR3 consists of 13 residues. Germline V CDR1 and CDR2: SQVTM, ANQGSEA. V is TRBV29-1 and J is TRBJ1-4, with D possibly being TRBD1 (5 bases). The sequence derives from a human donor in a cohort sampled during active or convalescent COVID-19. The donor label of this sample is uncertain. Specimen: peripheral blood. The CDR3 protein is CSPRGRANEKLFF. The CDR3 nucleotides read TGCAGTCCAAGGGGAAGGGCTAATGAAAAACTGTTTTTT. Complete variable domain (other parts from reference TRBV29-1 and TRBJ1-4): SAVISQKPSRDICQRGTSLTIQCQVDSQVTMMFWYRQQPGQSLTLIATANQGSEATYESGFVIDKFPISRPNLTFSTLTVSNMSPEDSSIYLCSPRGRANEKLFFGSGTQLSVL.